This TCR beta chain was documented in a study of cytomegalovirus exposure and HLA in healthy donors. About the study: Earlier findings included over 90 million unique TCR beta sequences obtained from 150 million to 200 million T cells. General study points: Reportedly, a later analysis found an Asian-associated ancestry cluster had fewer N-insertions than the roughly 700-donor mean.

Per germline, CDR1 SGHNT and CDR2 YYREEE (reference sequence). The trim removed 4 bases at V and 4 bases at J, leaving 7 bases unmatched. The CDR3 sequence is 15 residues long. Note on this clone: Its cognate antigen is unknown. Other nucleotide sequences in the sample specify the same CDR3.

Unrecorded immune exposures were likely, despite nominal health at sampling. The PCR used 60 Vbeta and 13 Jbeta primers. This table comes from immunoSEQ multiplex PCR, and its TCRdb copy is limited to in-frame clones, with some not included. The sample lists around 120,000 clones; around 81% were seen once. V gene TRBV5-4 combines with J gene TRBJ2-7; 11 nucleotides agree with TRBD2. Sequencing used PBMCs. The receptor was isolated from a woman aged 25 to 39 in good health and CMV-seronegative. The CDR3 sequence is CASSPGTSGTYEQYF. CDR3 bases: TGTGCCAGCAGCCCCGGGACTAGCGGCACTTACGAGCAGTACTTC.